This T cell receptor beta chain was documented in a study of blood T cell repertoires in COVID-19 (dated by TCRdb to about 2020). With respect to the entire study: The collaborator samples originated in the United States, Italy and Spain and spanned the acute and convalescent phases of COVID-19. The material from the prospective study consisted of cDNA or gDNA derived from T cells, B-cell-depleted T cells, or PBMCs. Subjects who had been exposed to COVID-19, were actively infected with it, or had recovered from it provided the deeply sampled blood TCRbeta repertoires that made up the dataset. A freely available public database, intended as a resource for researchers studying the immune response to SARS-CoV-2, is where the repertoires were released. The samples were drawn from the first 160 participants of the ongoing ImmuneRACE study and from roughly 1,300 subjects provided by 6 global collaborators. A de-identified subject ID, COVID-19 status, age in years and sex were almost always included in the sample metadata. HLA class I and class II types, where available, came from metadata supplied by the sample provider rather than from assay-based typing. Study-wide findings and limitations: How much clinical and demographic metadata was included differed by source and by participant, and the metadata was provided uncurated.

The immunoSEQ Assay, a bias-controlled multiplex PCR, was used to amplify TCRbeta CDR3 regions from genomic DNA. Concerning the study's data processing: Nucleated cell counts per sample were estimated from amplification of reference gene primers within the assay. To quantify the absolute abundance of each unique TCRbeta CDR3 rearrangement, sequence reads were collapsed and filtered. For each sample, productive Simpson clonality was calculated as the square root of Simpson's diversity index over productive rearrangements. TCRdb carries this immuneACCESS record with in-frame sequences only. Its versions omit some clonotypes, under half of them owing to an unresolved V gene in the studies checked, with the rest unexplained. That table gives V, J and clone size, and the DNA gave D and trimming. For this sample the table gives hundreds of thousands of clones, of which around 89% were detected only once. The leading ten clones occupy roughly 1.1% of the sample.

Participants in the prospective study were enrolled through a virtual design, were aged roughly 18 to 100 years, and lived in roughly 25 United States geographic areas. Cohort assignment in the prospective study relied on participant-reported clinical history from a screening survey and a study questionnaire. Recovered participants in ImmuneRACE Cohort 3 were defined as having two consecutive negative NP/OP PCR tests, clearance from a healthcare professional, or resolution of symptoms. Each participant in the prospective study had whole blood, serum and a nasopharyngeal or oropharyngeal swab collected by mobile phlebotomists. Over an approximately 2-month period, participants in the prospective study had the option of providing additional blood draws and questionnaires. Blood samples from the prospective study were shipped frozen or at room temperature prior to DNA extraction. CDR1 SGHRS and CDR2 YFSETQ were looked up in the germline V gene. After removal of 3 bases from V and 9 bases from J, the junction retains 10 bases not matched to a gene. Spanning cysteine to phenylalanine, the CDR3 consists of 16 amino acids. This entry keeps only the CDR3 DNA: 48 bases, framed from base 1.

For this clone: Its antigen is unknown. No base-level quality is on record; no much larger clone is a single base apart.

The chain was built from TRBV5-1 and TRBJ2-1; 12 bases in between match TRBD2. The sequence was collected from a man aged 25-40 years who had recovered from COVID-19. Sequenced sample: PBMCs or T cells enriched from blood (not recorded which). At the DNA level, the sequence is TGCGCCAGCAGCTCTAGCGGGAGGGCCGATAATCGTGAGCAGTTCTTC. This gives the protein CASSSSGRADNREQFF. The full variable domain, completed from the reference TRBV5-1 and TRBJ2-1 proteins outside the CDR3, reads KAGVTQTPRYLIKTRGQQVTLSCSPISGHRSVSWYQQTPGQGLQFLFEYFSETQRNKGNFPGRFSGRQFSNSRSEMNVSTLELGDSALYLCASSSSGRADNREQFFGPGTRLTVL.